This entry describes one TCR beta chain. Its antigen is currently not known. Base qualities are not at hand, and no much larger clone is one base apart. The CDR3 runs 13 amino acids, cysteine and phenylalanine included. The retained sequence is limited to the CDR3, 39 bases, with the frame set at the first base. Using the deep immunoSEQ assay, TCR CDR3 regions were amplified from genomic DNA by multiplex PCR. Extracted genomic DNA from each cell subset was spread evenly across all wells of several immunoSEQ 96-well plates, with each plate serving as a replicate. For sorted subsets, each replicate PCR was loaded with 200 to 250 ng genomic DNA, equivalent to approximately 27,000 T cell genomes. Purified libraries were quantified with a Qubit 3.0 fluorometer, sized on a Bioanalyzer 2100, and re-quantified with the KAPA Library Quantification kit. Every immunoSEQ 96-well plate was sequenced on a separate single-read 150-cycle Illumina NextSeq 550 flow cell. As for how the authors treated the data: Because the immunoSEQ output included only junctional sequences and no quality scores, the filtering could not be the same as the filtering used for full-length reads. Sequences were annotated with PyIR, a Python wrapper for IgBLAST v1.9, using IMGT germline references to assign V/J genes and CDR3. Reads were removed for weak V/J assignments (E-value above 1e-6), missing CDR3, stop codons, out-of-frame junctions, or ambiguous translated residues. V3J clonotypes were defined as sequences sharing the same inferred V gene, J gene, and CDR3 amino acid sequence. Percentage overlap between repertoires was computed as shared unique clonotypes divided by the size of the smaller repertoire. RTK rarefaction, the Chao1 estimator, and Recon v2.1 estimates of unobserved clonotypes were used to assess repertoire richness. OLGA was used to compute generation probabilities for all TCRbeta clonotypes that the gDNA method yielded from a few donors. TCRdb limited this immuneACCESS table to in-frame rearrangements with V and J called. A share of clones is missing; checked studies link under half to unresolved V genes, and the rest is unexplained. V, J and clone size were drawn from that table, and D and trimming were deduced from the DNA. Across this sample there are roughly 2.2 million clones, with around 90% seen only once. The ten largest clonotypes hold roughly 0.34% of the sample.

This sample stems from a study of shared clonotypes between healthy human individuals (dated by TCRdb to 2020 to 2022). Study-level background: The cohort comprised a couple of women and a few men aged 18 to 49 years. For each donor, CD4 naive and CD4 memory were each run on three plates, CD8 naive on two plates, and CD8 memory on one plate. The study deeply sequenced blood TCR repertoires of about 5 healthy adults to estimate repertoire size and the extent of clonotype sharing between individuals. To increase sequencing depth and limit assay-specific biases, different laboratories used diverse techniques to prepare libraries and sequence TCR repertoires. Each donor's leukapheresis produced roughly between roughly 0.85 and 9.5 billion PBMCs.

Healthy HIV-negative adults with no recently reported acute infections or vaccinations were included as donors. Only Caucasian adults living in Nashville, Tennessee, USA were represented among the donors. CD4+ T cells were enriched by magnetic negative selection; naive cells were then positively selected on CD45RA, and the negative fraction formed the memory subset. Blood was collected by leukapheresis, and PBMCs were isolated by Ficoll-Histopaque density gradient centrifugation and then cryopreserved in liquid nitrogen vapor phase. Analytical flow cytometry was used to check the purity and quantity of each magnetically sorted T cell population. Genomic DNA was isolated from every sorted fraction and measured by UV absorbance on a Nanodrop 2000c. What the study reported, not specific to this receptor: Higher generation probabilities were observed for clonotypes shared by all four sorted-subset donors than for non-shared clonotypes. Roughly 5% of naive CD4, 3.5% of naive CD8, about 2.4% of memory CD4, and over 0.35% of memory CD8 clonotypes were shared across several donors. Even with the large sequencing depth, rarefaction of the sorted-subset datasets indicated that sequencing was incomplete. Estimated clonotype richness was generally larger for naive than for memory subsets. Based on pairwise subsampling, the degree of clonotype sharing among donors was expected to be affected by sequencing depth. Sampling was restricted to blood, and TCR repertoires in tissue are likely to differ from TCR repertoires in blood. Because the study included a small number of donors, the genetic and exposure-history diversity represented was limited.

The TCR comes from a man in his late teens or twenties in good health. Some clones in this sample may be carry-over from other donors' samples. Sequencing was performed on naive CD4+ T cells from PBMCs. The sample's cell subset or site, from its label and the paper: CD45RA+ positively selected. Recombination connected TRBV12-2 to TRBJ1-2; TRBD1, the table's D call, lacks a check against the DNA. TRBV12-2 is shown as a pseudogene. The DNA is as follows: TGTGCAAGTCGCTTTACAGGGCTCTATGGCTACACCTTC. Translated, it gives CASRFTGLYGYTF.